This T cell receptor (beta chain) was retrieved from a study of naive and memory T cell subsets. The beta constant-region primer was an equimolar mix of two oligonucleotides covering TRBC1 and TRBC2. The ligated cDNA underwent four PCR rounds using SP2 and nested alpha and beta constant-region primers. One entry per CDR3 protein results from TCRdb running MiXCR on the UMI-ligation and nested PCR reads. The profile shows tens of thousands of distinct CDR3 sequences, approximately 9.2% of them singletons. Germline V CDR1 and CDR2: SGHRS, YFSETQ. V lost 1 base and J lost 2, with 7 bases in between. The CDR3 loop spans 13 amino acids.

The V gene is TRBV5-1, the J gene TRBJ2-7; the D is unclear. Sequenced: naive CD8+ T cells from blood. This sequence originates from a human donor in good health. The CDR3 bases are TGCGCCAGCAGCTTGTGGCCTACCTACGAGCAGTACTTC. As protein: CASSLWPTYEQYF.